Listed here are 13 T cell receptor beta chains from one sample, sequenced in a study of T cell responses to AZD1222 COVID-19 vaccine. Assay: immunoSEQ multiplex PCR; the TCRdb copy retains only in-frame clones and omits some. This table holds some 90,000 clones, approximately 86% found once. The sequencing used peripheral blood, collected on day 0 of AZD1222 vaccination. Receptors originate from an adult in good health.

This chain connects TRBV3-1 (or the pseudogene TRBV3-2) to TRBJ1-1; no clear D. The V gene lost 5 bases and the J gene lost 5 bases, with 6 bases spanning the gap. The CDR3 extends over 11 amino acids. Germline values: CDR1 LGHDT, CDR2 YNNKEL (reference sequence). The chain's CDR3 is CASSTLTEAFF. The CDR3 region has the DNA TGTGCCAGCAGCACTCTGACTGAAGCTTTCTTT.

The chain carries TRBV11-2 and TRBJ1-2; D is ambiguous. Germline-derived CDR1 and CDR2 are SGHAT and FQNNGV. The CDR3 runs to 15 residues. The V end lost 0 bases, the J end lost 1 base, and 9 bases lay between the germline ends. As DNA, the CDR3 is TGTGCCAGCAGCTTAGAGGCCAGCTATAACTATGGCTACACCTTC. This gives the protein CASSLEASYNYGYTF. The entire variable domain, with the rest obtained from reference TRBV11-2 and TRBJ1-2, is as follows: EAGVAQSPRYKIIEKRQSVAFWCNPISGHATLYWYQQILGQGPKLLIQFQNNGVVDDSQLPKDRFSAERLKGVDSTLKIQPAKLEDSAVYLCASSLEASYNYGYTFGSGTRLTVV.

V and J are TRBV27 and TRBJ2-7; the D gene is possibly TRBD2 (6 bases). CDR3 length equals 12 residues. Germline CDR1 reads MNHEY; CDR2 reads SMNVEV (reference sequence). V lost 6 bases and J 9 bases, leaving 15 bases between the germline ends. CDR3 residues: CASSLAGGGQYF. The CDR3 DNA follows: TGTGCCAGCAGCCTCGCCGGGGGAGGGCAGTACTTC.

This chain links TRBV4-2 with TRBJ1-5; maybe TRBD1 (6 bases). Germline V gene data show CDR1 as LGHNA and CDR2 as YNFKEQ. The CDR3 extends over 15 amino acids. Deletions cut 3 bases from V and 2 bases from J, with 11 bases between. The CDR3 nucleotides read TGTGCCAGCAGCCAGGCGGGGGGCCGCAATCAGCCCCAGCATTTT. As protein: CASSQAGGRNQPQHF.

The chain couples TRBV5-1 to TRBJ2-1; 11 nucleotides align to TRBD2. In germline, CDR1 is SGHRS, CDR2 YFSETQ. V shed 6 bases and J 5 bases; nucleotides not matched to a gene: 7. The CDR3 extends over 15 amino acids. The CDR3 reads CASTLIAGGNNEQFF. The CDR3 region has the DNA TGCGCCAGCACCCTTATAGCGGGAGGGAACAATGAGCAGTTCTTC. Combining the CDR3 with reference TRBV5-1 and TRBJ2-1 gives the whole variable domain KAGVTQTPRYLIKTRGQQVTLSCSPISGHRSVSWYQQTPGQGLQFLFEYFSETQRNKGNFPGRFSGRQFSNSRSEMNVSTLELGDSALYLCASTLIAGGNNEQFFGPGTRLTVL.

V usage is TRBV3-1 (or the pseudogene TRBV3-2) and J usage is TRBJ1-6; 7 bases agree with TRBD1. Per germline, CDR1 LGHDT and CDR2 YNNKEL (reference sequence). This CDR3 has 14 residues. V was pared by 4 bases and J by 5 bases, with 2 bases of the junction left unmatched. This chain's CDR3 is CASSRGTDNSPLHF. CDR3 coding DNA: TGTGCCAGCAGCCGGGGGACAGATAATTCACCCCTCCACTTT.

The chain combines TRBV7-9 with TRBJ1-5; TRBD1 might be the D (5 bases). Germline lookup yields CDR1 SEHNR and CDR2 FQNEAQ (reference sequence). Trimming stripped 5 bases from V and 5 bases from J, with 13 bases between. The CDR3 is made up of 14 amino acids. CDR3 nucleotide sequence: TGTGCCAGCAGCGGCGGCGGGGCCCATCAGCCCCAGCATTTT. It yields the protein CASSGGGAHQPQHF.

V is TRBV29-1 and J is TRBJ2-7; D unclear. Trimming left V 1 base short and J 6 bases short, with 10 bases between. This CDR3 region has 12 residues. Germline lookup yields CDR1 SQVTM and CDR2 ANQGSEA. The CDR3 loop is CSVEGAAPEQYF. DNA for the CDR3: TGCAGCGTTGAAGGCGCGGCCCCCGAGCAGTACTTC.

The rearrangement uses TRBV27 and TRBJ2-7; 7 nucleotides line up with TRBD2. V dropped 6 bases and J dropped 5; count of bases not matched to a gene: 10. This CDR3 has 14 amino acids. Germline V gene sequence: CDR1 MNHEY, CDR2 SMNVEV (reference sequence). The CDR3 region is CASSRGRALDEQYF. CDR3 nucleotides: TGTGCCAGCAGCCGAGGGAGGGCCCTCGACGAGCAGTACTTC.

The gene calls are TRBV19 and TRBJ1-3; D uncertain. Germline CDR1 is LNHDA and CDR2 is SQIVND (reference sequence). V was trimmed by 0 bases and J by 1 base, leaving 10 bases between them. The CDR3 is made up of 16 amino acids. This CDR3 is CASSIDFWASGNTIYF. The DNA for the CDR3 is TGTGCCAGTAGTATAGATTTTTGGGCGTCTGGAAACACCATATATTTT.

The chain has TRBV7-9 and TRBJ2-7; TRBD1 or TRBD2 may be the D gene (5 bases each). Germline V lookup: CDR1 SEHNR, CDR2 FQNEAQ (reference sequence). The CDR3 has 12 residues. The germline V and J ends were trimmed by 8 bases and 5 bases, with 13 bases remaining between them. The CDR3 loop is CASGGTTDEQYF. DNA for the CDR3: TGTGCCAGCGGGGGAACGACAGACGAGCAGTACTTC.

This clone was observed a single time. The chain recombines TRBV2 with TRBJ2-1; possible D gene TRBD2, 6 bases. CDR3 length: 15 amino acids. V lost 6 bases and J lost 0, with 12 bases in between. The germline gives CDR1 SNHLY, CDR2 FYNNEI. The CDR3 coding sequence is TGTGCCAGCAGCGTTAGCGGAGGCTCCTACAATGAGCAGTTCTTC. Amino acids: CASSVSGGSYNEQFF.

CDR3 DNA: TGTGCCAGCAGCCCCCGCCTTGGGTACACTGAAGCTTTCTTT. This encodes CASSPRLGYTEAFF. The V and J genes are TRBV7-9 and TRBJ1-1; no clear D. Germline CDR1 SEHNR, CDR2 FQNEAQ (reference sequence). V was shortened by 5 bases and J by 3 bases, with 13 bases between the two germline ends. This CDR3 is built from 14 residues.